The rows below give T cell receptor beta chains drawn from one sample of a study of cytomegalovirus exposure and HLA in healthy donors. Profiling relied on immunoSEQ multiplex PCR, and the TCRdb table lists in-frame clones only, not all of them. The data hold approximately 85,000 clones, with 80% observed a single time. Sequencing input: PBMCs. All receptors come from a man in his fifties or sixties in good health and CMV-seropositive. CDR3s include the opening cysteine and the closing phenylalanine or tryptophan. Fields, in order: D gene, clone size, V gene, J gene, CDR3 DNA, CDR3 protein. The D gene is left open where the match is weak. Not every row has a clone size; where given, it reads once, few, many or a size class.

NA	NA	TRBV11-1	TRBJ2-7	TGTGCCAGCAGCTTATCCGCAGGGCTCTCCTACGAGCAGTACTTC	CASSLSAGLSYEQYF
TRBD1	NA	TRBV7-9	TRBJ2-7	TGTGCCAGCAGCTCTTGGGACAGGGGAATCAACGAGCAGTACTTC	CASSSWDRGINEQYF
TRBD1	NA	TRBV7-9	TRBJ1-3	TGTTCCAGCAGCACCGGGACAGCCAGTGGTGGAAACACCATATATTTT	CSSSTGTASGGNTIYF
NA	once	TRBV4-1	TRBJ1-2	TGCGCCAGCACCCCTCGGGAGGGAGGCTATGGCTACACCTTC	CASTPREGGYGYTF
NA	NA	TRBV4-3	TRBJ2-3	TGCGCCAGCAGCCAACTACAGGGCGCAGATACGCAGTATTTT	CASSQLQGADTQYF
NA	NA	TRBV19	TRBJ2-1	TGTGCCAGTAGTCCCATAGATAGCTCGGTAGGTTGGCAGTTCTTC	CASSPIDSSVGWQFF
TRBD2	NA	TRBV5-4	TRBJ2-3	TGTGCCAGCAGCTGGGCGGGGACTAGCGGGAGTTCAGATACGCAGTATTTT	CASSWAGTSGSSDTQYF
NA	NA	TRBV7-6	TRBJ2-1	TGTGCCAGCAGCTCCTCCTCGGACACCGAGCAGTTCTTC	CASSSSSDTEQFF
TRBD2	NA	TRBV7-9	TRBJ2-5	TGTGCCAGCAGCTTAGCGGGACTAGCGGCCCAAGAGACCCAGTACTTC	CASSLAGLAAQETQYF
NA	NA	TRBV19	TRBJ2-3	TGTGCCAGTAGTATAAAAGGCCGGGGATCCATTTGGGATACGCAGTATTTT	CASSIKGRGSIWDTQYF
NA	NA	TRBV7-9	TRBJ2-7	TGTGCCAGCAGGGCCACCAGCTCCTACGAGCAGTACTTC	CASRATSSYEQYF
TRBD1	NA	TRBV7-9	TRBJ2-7	TGTTCCAGCAGCTCCCGGGACAGCGCCTACGAGCAGTACTTC	CSSSSRDSAYEQYF
NA	NA	TRBV27	TRBJ1-2	TGTGCCAGCAGCTCCCCAGGGCTCAGCTATGGCTACACCTTC	CASSSPGLSYGYTF
TRBD2	NA	TRBV5-4	TRBJ2-2	TGTGCCAGCAGTGCTGGACTAGCGGGAGGGCCCGGGGAGCTGTTTTTT	CASSAGLAGGPGELFF
NA	NA	TRBV7-2	TRBJ1-2	TGTGCCAGCAGCTCCACAGGGTTATGGGGCTATGGCTACACCTTC	CASSSTGLWGYGYTF
NA	NA	TRBV7-9	TRBJ1-1	TGTGCCAGCAGCTCTCTAGAGGGGAACACTGAAGCTTTCTTT	CASSSLEGNTEAFF
NA	NA	TRBV7-2	TRBJ2-3	TGTGCCAGCAGCTTACAGTCTGGCACAGATACGCAGTATTTT	CASSLQSGTDTQYF
TRBD2	NA	TRBV7-2	TRBJ2-7	TGTGCCAGCAGCCTTAACGCAGCGGGAGGGATGTACTTC	CASSLNAAGGMYF
TRBD1	once	TRBV19	TRBJ2-1	TGTGCCAGTAGTGAGGTGTGGGGGACAGATAACAATGAGCAGTTCTTC	CASSEVWGTDNNEQFF
TRBD2	NA	TRBV19	TRBJ2-5	TGTGCCAGTAGGGGACTAGCGGGAGGGGAGACCCAGTACTTC	CASRGLAGGETQYF
NA	NA	TRBV6-1	TRBJ2-7	TGTGCCAGCGCCTTGGAGGGCCCATTGGGCGAGCAGTACTTC	CASALEGPLGEQYF
TRBD2	NA	TRBV5-5	TRBJ2-3	TGTGCCAGCAGCTTAAAACCTGGACTAGCGGGCCCCACAGATACGCAGTATTTT	CASSLKPGLAGPTDTQYF
TRBD2	once	TRBV20-1	TRBJ2-7	TGCAGTGCTGAGCGGGAGAACGAGCAGTACTTC	CSAERENEQYF
TRBD1	NA	TRBV6-1	TRBJ1-1	TGTGCCAGCAGGTTGACAGGGGAAACAACTGAAGCTTTCTTT	CASRLTGETTEAFF
NA	NA	TRBV19	TRBJ2-7	TGTGCCAGTAGTTTTATGACAGCAAACGAGCAGTACTTC	CASSFMTANEQYF
NA	NA	TRBV6-1	TRBJ2-7	TGTGCCAGCAGTGAAACGGGATCCTACGAGCAGTACTTC	CASSETGSYEQYF
NA	NA	TRBV6-6	TRBJ2-7	TGTGCCAGCAGTCCGGACTCCAACGAGCAGTACTTC	CASSPDSNEQYF
NA	NA	TRBV28	TRBJ1-5	TGTGCCAGCAGTTTATTTCGTTTATCCCTCCATCAGCCCCAGCATTTT	CASSLFRLSLHQPQHF
NA	NA	TRBV19	TRBJ2-2	TGTGCCAGTAGTATTATGGACTCCTTCACCGGGGAGCTGTTTTTT	CASSIMDSFTGELFF
TRBD1	NA	TRBV19	TRBJ2-5	TGTGCCAGTAGTATACAGACAGGGGTGGGAGAGACCCAGTACTTC	CASSIQTGVGETQYF
TRBD2	NA	TRBV9	TRBJ2-1	TGTGCCAGCAGCGGACTAGCGGGCGGCTACAATGAGCAGTTCTTC	CASSGLAGGYNEQFF
TRBD2	NA	TRBV4-2	TRBJ2-3	TGTGCCAGCAGCCTCCGGGCGGGAGGAATAGGCACAGATACGCAGTATTTT	CASSLRAGGIGTDTQYF
NA	NA	TRBV5-6	TRBJ2-5	TGTGCCAGCAGCTTAGACGGACAGCAAGAGACCCAGTACTTC	CASSLDGQQETQYF
TRBD1	NA	TRBV2	TRBJ1-2	TGTGCCAGCAGTTACCGGACAGGATCTTATGGCTACACCTTC	CASSYRTGSYGYTF
NA	NA	TRBV6-1	TRBJ1-3	TGTGCCAGCAATTCAGGGGCGGTTGGAAACACCATATATTTT	CASNSGAVGNTIYF
TRBD1	NA	TRBV7-8	TRBJ1-5	TGTGCCAGCAGCTTAGGCAGGGGGAATCAGCCCCAGCATTTT	CASSLGRGNQPQHF
NA	NA	TRBV6-5	TRBJ1-1	TGTGCCAGCAGTTCGGTGGAGTACACTGAAGCTTTCTTT	CASSSVEYTEAFF
TRBD2	NA	TRBV9	TRBJ2-1	TGTGCCAGCAGCGTAGTGTCTAGCGGGACCTACAATGAGCAGTTCTTC	CASSVVSSGTYNEQFF
NA	NA	TRBV30	TRBJ2-4	TGTGCCTGGAGTGTACGGGCGAGTGCCGGGGTTCAGTACTTC	CAWSVRASAGVQYF
NA	NA	TRBV11-3	TRBJ2-3	TGTGCCAGCAGCTTAGGCGCAGATACGCAGTATTTT	CASSLGADTQYF
NA	NA	TRBV6-5	TRBJ1-2	TGTGCCAGCAGCATGACAGGAGATGGCTACACCTTC	CASSMTGDGYTF
TRBD1	NA	TRBV4-3	TRBJ2-1	TGCGCCAGCAGCCCGGGCAGGGGGAGCTTTTATGAGCAGTTCTTC	CASSPGRGSFYEQFF
TRBD1	NA	TRBV7-7	TRBJ1-5	TGTGCCAGCAGCCCCTGGGACAGGGGGGATCAGCCCCAGCATTTT	CASSPWDRGDQPQHF
TRBD2	NA	TRBV2	TRBJ2-5	TGTGCCAGCGAAGAGCGGGAGGGCCTGGAGACCCAGTACTTC	CASEEREGLETQYF